This TCR beta chain was sequenced during a study of cytomegalovirus exposure and HLA in healthy donors. The study ran its PCR with 60 Vbeta and 13 Jbeta primers. Profiled with immunoSEQ multiplex PCR; TCRdb holds only in-frame clones, not every one. The sample contains under 150,000 clones, 80% of which appear only once. The CDR3 is made up of 14 amino acids. Looked up from germline, CDR1 is KGHSH and CDR2 is LQKENI. V lost 2 bases and J lost 9; bases outside the gene matches: 6. V and J are TRBV18 and TRBJ2-1; TRBD2 agrees at 8 bases. This clonotype was sampled from a male donor in good health and CMV-seronegative. The source material was PBMCs. Here the CDR3 DNA reads TGTGCCAGCTCACCAGGCGGGGGGACCGGTGAGCAGTTCTTC. Translating gives CASSPGGGTGEQFF.